These 25 T cell receptor beta chains were all obtained from the same sample, sequenced in a study of regulatory T cells in long-lasting Graves disease. The time point: newly diagnosed GD, antithyroid drugs for less than 3 months. After RNA was extracted from PBMCs, the TCR library was made from it. Arm-PCR with iRepertoire HTBI primers amplified the CDR3 regions for these TCR beta libraries. TCRdb re-called the multiplex PCR reads through MiXCR, storing one row per CDR3 protein. The sample yields 200,000 to 300,000 distinct CDR3 sequences, around 20% seen once. This specimen consisted of peripheral blood mononuclear cells (PBMCs), obtained at new diagnosis, from a patient treated with antithyroid drugs. The receptors here all came from a female donor with Graves disease.

This clonotype was recorded many times. This chain joins TRBV3-1 and TRBJ1-2; the D is unclear. CDR1 is LGHDT and CDR2 is YNNKEL in the germline V gene (reference sequence). V was clipped by 0 bases and J by 5 bases, with 13 bases between them. The CDR3 length is 15 residues. The CDR3 bases are TGTGCCAGCAGCCAAGATCGCCGGGCTCGGTATGGCTACACCTTC. It encodes CASSQDRRARYGYTF.

Many counts were recorded for this clonotype. The rearrangement joins TRBV4-1 to TRBJ2-3; D remains unclear. The CDR3 consists of 13 residues. V gave up 2 bases and J gave up 6 bases, with 9 bases separating them. CDR1 is MGHRA, CDR2 YSYEKL, per germline. The CDR3 DNA reads TGCGCCAGCAGCCAACTGTTGGGGGATACGCAGTATTTT. This translates into CASSQLLGDTQYF.

The table lists this clonotype with a few counts. The chain uses TRBV10-3 and TRBJ1-3; the D is unclear. The CDR3 extends over 14 amino acids. Trimming shortened V by 6 bases and J by 0 bases, and 9 bases separated the two germline ends. Germline V gives CDR1 ENHRY, CDR2 SYGVKD. CDR3 protein: CAIRDAYSGNTIYF. The CDR3 DNA is TGTGCCATCAGGGACGCATACTCTGGAAACACCATATATTTT.

The V gene is TRBV13, the J gene TRBJ2-2; 12 bases align to TRBD2. Germline lookup yields CDR1 PRHDT and CDR2 FYEKMQ (reference sequence). The length of the CDR3 is 18 residues. With 5 bases clipped from V and 0 bases from J, the junction kept 7 bases outside the gene matches. CDR3 sequence reads: CASSPRTSGDPNTGELFF. CDR3 coding DNA: TGTGCCAGCAGCCCCCGGACTAGCGGGGATCCGAACACCGGGGAGCTGTTTTTT.

This clonotype came up a few times. The rearrangement joins TRBV25-1 to TRBJ1-5; 7 bases are a match to TRBD1. With V trimmed by 3 bases and J by 3 bases, 5 bases remained unmatched. The germline gives CDR1 MGHDK, CDR2 SYGVNS. This CDR3 is 15 amino acids long. Here the CDR3 reads CASSDRGNHNQPQHF. CDR3 DNA sequence: TGTGCCAGCAGTGACAGGGGGAACCACAATCAGCCCCAGCATTTT.

This clonotype occurred many times. The chain uses TRBV7-2 and TRBJ2-5; 8 bases agree with TRBD1. Per germline, CDR1 SGHTA and CDR2 FQGNSA. The CDR3 is 17 residues long. Germline trimming cut 3 bases from V and 4 bases from J; bases unmatched to any gene: 13. The CDR3 DNA reads as TGTGCCAGCAGCTTGGATACGGGACAGGTGGGGCGAGAGACCCAGTACTTC. This sequence encodes CASSLDTGQVGRETQYF.

This clonotype has at least ten counts. This sequence joins TRBV20-1 and TRBJ1-6; tentatively, D is TRBD1 (5 bases). Germline lookup yields CDR1 DFQATT and CDR2 SNEGSKA (reference sequence). This CDR3 has 12 residues. With 4 bases removed from V and 8 bases from J, the gap between germline ends came to 9 bases. The CDR3 protein is CSATTGDSPLHF. The CDR3 bases are TGCAGTGCTACAACGGGGGATTCACCCCTCCACTTT.

Of note for this clonotype: With a much larger clone just one base away, this may be a read error. V and J are TRBV12-3 or TRBV12-4 and TRBJ1-5; the D is unclear. The CDR3 covers 16 residues. The CDR3 bases are TGTGTCAGCACCCCCCAACAGCGGTATAGCAATCAGCCCCAGCATTTT. It specifies CVSTPQQRYSNQPQHF.

In its sample, this clonotype was seen many times. The CDR3 here is CASSTILTGPNYGYTF. The DNA of the CDR3 is TGTGCCAGCAGCACCATCTTAACAGGACCTAACTATGGCTACACCTTC. V usage is TRBV12-3 or TRBV12-4 and J usage is TRBJ1-2, with D possibly TRBD1 on 5 matching bases. V was clipped by 6 bases and J by 0 bases, with 17 bases between them. The CDR3 totals 16 residues.

This clonotype appeared a few times. Sequence at one end of the junction differs from germline and may be a read error. The chain couples TRBV5-1 to TRBJ2-5, with 8 bases aligning to TRBD1. CDR1 SGHRS and CDR2 YFSETQ come from the germline V gene. The CDR3 consists of 15 residues. The CDR3 DNA sequence: TGCGCCAGCAGCTTGGCGGACAGGGTAGGAGAGACCCAGCACTTC. Translating gives CASSLADRVGETQHF.

V is TRBV6-5 and J is TRBJ2-1; 10 nucleotides line up with TRBD1. CDR1 is MNHEY and CDR2 is SVGAGI in the germline V gene. The CDR3 loop spans 14 amino acids. The trim removed 4 bases at V and 8 bases at J, leaving 5 bases unmatched. CDR3 sequence reads: CASSSTGGIYEQFF. DNA of the CDR3: TGTGCCAGCAGTTCGACAGGGGGCATCTATGAGCAGTTCTTC.

V gene TRBV2 combines with J gene TRBJ2-5; 10 bases align to TRBD1. With 6 bases clipped from V and 6 bases from J, the junction kept 4 bases outside the gene matches. Germline-derived CDR1 and CDR2 are SNHLY and FYNNEI. The CDR3 runs to 13 residues. CDR3 loop: CASRGTGVKTQYF. The CDR3 nucleotides read TGTGCCAGCAGGGGGACAGGGGTAAAGACCCAGTACTTC.

This chain links TRBV6-2 or TRBV6-3 with TRBJ2-3, with a possible D match to TRBD2 (6 bases). The germline gives CDR1 MNHEY, CDR2 SVGEGT. The length of the CDR3 is 13 residues. Trimming stripped 8 bases from V and 4 bases from J, with 13 bases between. CDR3 amino acids: CASVGGIADTQYF. Here the CDR3 DNA reads TGTGCCAGCGTTGGCGGGATCGCAGATACGCAGTATTTT.

This clonotype was detected many times. This rearrangement joins TRBV5-1 to TRBJ2-1, with 11 bases fitting TRBD2. J lost 7 bases, V lost 7 bases, and 7 bases had no gene match. The CDR3 totals 14 residues. From germline, CDR1 is SGHRS and CDR2 YFSETQ. The CDR3 loop reads CASGKLAGVNEQFF. The CDR3 DNA reads TGCGCCAGCGGAAAACTAGCGGGAGTAAATGAGCAGTTCTTC.

A note on this clonotype: A much larger clonotype is one base distant, so this may be a read error. The chain employs TRBV7-9 and TRBJ2-6; 7 bases are shared with TRBD1. The germline V gene encodes CDR1 SEHNR and CDR2 FQNEAQ (reference sequence). The CDR3 has 18 amino acids. V lost 2 bases to trimming and J lost 0 bases; unmatched junction nucleotides: 7. CDR3 region: CASSLKGQEYSGANVLTF. DNA of the CDR3: TGTGCCAGCAGCTTAAAAGGACAGGAGTACTCTGGGGCCAACGTCCTGACTTTC. The complete variable domain, with remaining parts taken from reference TRBV7-9 and TRBJ2-6, reads DTGVSQNPRHKITKRGQNVTFRCDPISEHNRLYWYRQTLGQGPEFLTYFQNEAQLEKSRLLSDRFSAERPKGSFSTLEIQRTEQGDSAMYLCASSLKGQEYSGANVLTFGAGSRLTVL.

The table lists this clonotype with many counts. The chain has TRBV5-1 and TRBJ1-2; perhaps TRBD1 as D (5 bases). CDR1 and CDR2 from the germline V gene are SGHRS and YFSETQ. The CDR3 extends over 13 amino acids. Trimming cost V 2 bases and J 5 bases, with 10 bases left between them. This CDR3 reads CASSLQAGYGYTF. The DNA for the CDR3 is TGCGCCAGCAGCTTACAAGCAGGGTATGGCTACACCTTC.

This clonotype was counted a few times. The chain links TRBV18 to TRBJ2-7; no definite D call. Germline V gene lookup returns CDR1 KGHSH and CDR2 LQKENI. The CDR3 is 13 amino acids. V dropped 4 bases and J dropped 2 bases, with 9 bases sitting between them. The CDR3 is CASSLNRAYEQYF. The CDR3 nucleotides are TGTGCCAGCTCACTTAACAGAGCCTACGAGCAGTACTTC.

This clonotype occurred many times. The chain joins TRBV18 to TRBJ2-2; D is uncertain. CDR3 length equals 14 residues. The germline gives CDR1 KGHSH, CDR2 LQKENI. Trimming shortened V by 3 bases and J by 3 bases, and 8 bases separated the two germline ends. The CDR3 DNA reads TGTGCCAGCTCACCGCGGTTTGACACCGGGGAGCTGTTTTTT. It specifies CASSPRFDTGELFF.

This clonotype has a count of ten or more. The rearrangement uses TRBV20-1 and TRBJ2-3, with TRBD2 identical over 8 bases. The germline CDR1 and CDR2 sequences are DFQATT and SNEGSKA (reference sequence). The CDR3 covers 14 residues. V shed 5 bases, J shed 1 base, and the junction held 5 bases outside the gene matches. The CDR3 nucleotides read TGCAGTGCTGGCGGGGGGTTCGGCACAGATACGCAGTATTTT. Translating it yields CSAGGGFGTDTQYF.

This clonotype has only a few counts. V is TRBV20-1 and J is TRBJ1-3; 7 bases map to TRBD1. Germline CDR1 and CDR2: DFQATT and SNEGSKA (reference sequence). This CDR3 is 13 amino acids long. The ends lost 3 bases at V and 2 bases at J; junction bases unmatched: 1. The CDR3 region has the DNA TGCAGTGCTAGCACAGGGGCTGGAAACACCATATATTTT. Translating it yields CSASTGAGNTIYF.

The rearrangement links TRBV24-1 to TRBJ2-5, with D hard to call. The end of the DNA is better explained by TRBJ2-1, so the J call may be wrong. From germline, CDR1 is KGHDR and CDR2 SFDVKD. The CDR3 consists of 11 residues. The CDR3 region has the DNA TGTGCCACCAGTTCTTTAGGCGAGCAGTTCTTC. This gives the protein CATSSLGEQFF.

This clonotype was found many times. The chain recombines TRBV19 with TRBJ2-1, with no clear D. Germline assignment: CDR1 LNHDA and CDR2 SQIVND (reference sequence). Trimming stripped 3 bases from V and 5 bases from J, with 17 bases between. This CDR3 comprises 16 residues. CDR3 nucleotides: TGTGCCAGTAGTATGGGTCAGGCACTGTACCACAATGAGCAGTTCTTC. Residues: CASSMGQALYHNEQFF.

The CDR3 coding sequence is TGCAGTGCTAGAGATCTTCCGGGACAGGGAACCCCCTACGAGCAGTACTTC. It translates to CSARDLPGQGTPYEQYF. The chain uses TRBV20-1 and TRBJ2-7; 9 bases line up with TRBD1. V lost 0 bases, J lost 2 bases, and 11 bases stayed unmatched. CDR1 is DFQATT and CDR2 is SNEGSKA in the germline V gene (reference sequence). This CDR3 contains 17 residues.

The chain joins TRBV5-6 to TRBJ1-2; 10 bases fit TRBD1. The CDR3 contains 14 residues. J was trimmed by 5 bases and V by 4 bases; bases with no gene match: 5. Germline CDR1 SGHDT, CDR2 YYEEEE. The CDR3 reads CASSGWTGGYGYTF. The CDR3 bases are TGTGCCAGCAGCGGGTGGACAGGGGGTTATGGCTACACCTTC.

On this clonotype itself: A read error may be the cause here, since a much bigger clone is one base away. The V and J genes are TRBV27 and TRBJ2-1; D could derive from TRBD1 or TRBD2 (5 bases each). The J call is doubtful: the DNA matches TRBJ2-7 better. Germline V gene sequence: CDR1 MNHEY, CDR2 SMNVEV (reference sequence). CDR3 length: 14 residues. DNA of the CDR3: TGTGCCACCAATCCGGGACCCCCTAATGAAGAGCAGTACTTC. Protein product: CATNPGPPNEEQYF.